This TCR beta chain was retrieved from a study of tumor T cells in aggressive B-cell lymphoma. V lost 5 bases to trimming and J lost 1 base; unmatched junction nucleotides: 4. The V gene's germline CDR1 is SGHTA and CDR2 FQGNSA. The CDR3 consists of 14 residues. The method was immunoSEQ multiplex PCR; TCRdb's version includes in-frame clones alone and lacks a portion of them. The repertoire consists of 9,000 or so clones, with 70% to 90% occurring once and the leading ten covering around 3.4%. The gene calls are TRBV7-2 and TRBJ2-7; TRBD1 matches 8 bases. Input material: tumor tissue. The receptor was derived from an adult with diffuse large B cell lymphoma. CDR3 sequence: CASSPDRGSYEQYF. The CDR3, as DNA: TGTGCCAGCAGCCCCGACAGGGGTTCCTACGAGCAGTACTTC.